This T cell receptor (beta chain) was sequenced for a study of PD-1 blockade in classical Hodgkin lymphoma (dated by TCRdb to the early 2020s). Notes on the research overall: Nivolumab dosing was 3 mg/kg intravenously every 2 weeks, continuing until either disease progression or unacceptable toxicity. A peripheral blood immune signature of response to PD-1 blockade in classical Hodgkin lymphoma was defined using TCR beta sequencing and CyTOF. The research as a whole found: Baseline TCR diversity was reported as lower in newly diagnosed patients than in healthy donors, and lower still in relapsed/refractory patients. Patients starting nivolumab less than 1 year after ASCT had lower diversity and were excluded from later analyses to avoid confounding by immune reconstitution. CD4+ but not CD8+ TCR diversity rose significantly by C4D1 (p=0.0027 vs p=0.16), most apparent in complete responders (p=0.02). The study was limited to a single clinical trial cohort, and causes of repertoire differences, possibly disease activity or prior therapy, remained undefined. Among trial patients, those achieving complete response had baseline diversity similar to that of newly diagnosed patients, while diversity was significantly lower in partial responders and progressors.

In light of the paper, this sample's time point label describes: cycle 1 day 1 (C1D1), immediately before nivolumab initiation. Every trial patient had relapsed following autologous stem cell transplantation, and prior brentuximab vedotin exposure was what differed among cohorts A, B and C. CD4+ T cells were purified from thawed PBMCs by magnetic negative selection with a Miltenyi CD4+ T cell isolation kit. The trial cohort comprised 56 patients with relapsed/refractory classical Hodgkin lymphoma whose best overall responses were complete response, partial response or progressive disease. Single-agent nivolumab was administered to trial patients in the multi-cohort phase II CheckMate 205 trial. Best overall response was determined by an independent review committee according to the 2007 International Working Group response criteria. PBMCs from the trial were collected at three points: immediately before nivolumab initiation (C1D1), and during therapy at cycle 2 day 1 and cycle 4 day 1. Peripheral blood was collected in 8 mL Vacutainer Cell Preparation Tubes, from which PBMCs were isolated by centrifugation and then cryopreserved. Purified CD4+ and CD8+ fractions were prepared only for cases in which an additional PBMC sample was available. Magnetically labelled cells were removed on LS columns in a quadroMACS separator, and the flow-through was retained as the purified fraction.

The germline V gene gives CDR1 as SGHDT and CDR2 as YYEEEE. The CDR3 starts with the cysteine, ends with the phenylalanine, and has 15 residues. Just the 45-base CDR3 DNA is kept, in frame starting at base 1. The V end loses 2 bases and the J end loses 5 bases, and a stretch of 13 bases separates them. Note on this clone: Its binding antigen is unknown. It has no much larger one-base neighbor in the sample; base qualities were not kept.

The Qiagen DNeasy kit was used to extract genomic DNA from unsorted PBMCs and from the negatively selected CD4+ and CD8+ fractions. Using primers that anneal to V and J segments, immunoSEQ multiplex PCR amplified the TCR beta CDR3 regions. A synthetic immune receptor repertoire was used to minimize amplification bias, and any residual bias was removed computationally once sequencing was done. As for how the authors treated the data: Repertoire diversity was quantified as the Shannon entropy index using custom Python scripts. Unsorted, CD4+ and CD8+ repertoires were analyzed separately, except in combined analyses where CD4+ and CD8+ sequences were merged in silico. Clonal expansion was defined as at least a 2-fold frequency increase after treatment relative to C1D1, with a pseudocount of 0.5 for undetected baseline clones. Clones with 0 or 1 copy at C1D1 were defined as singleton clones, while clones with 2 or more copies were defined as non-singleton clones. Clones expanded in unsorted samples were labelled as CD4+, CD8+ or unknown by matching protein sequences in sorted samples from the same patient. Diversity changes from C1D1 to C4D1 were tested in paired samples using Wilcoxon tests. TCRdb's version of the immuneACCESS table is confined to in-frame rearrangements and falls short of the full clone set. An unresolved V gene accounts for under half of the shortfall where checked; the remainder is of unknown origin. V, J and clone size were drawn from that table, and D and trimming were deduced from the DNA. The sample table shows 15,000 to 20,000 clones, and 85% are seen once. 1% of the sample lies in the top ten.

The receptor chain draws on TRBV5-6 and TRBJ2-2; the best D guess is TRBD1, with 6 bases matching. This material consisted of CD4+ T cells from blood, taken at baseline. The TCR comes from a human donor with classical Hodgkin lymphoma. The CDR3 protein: CASSFRGSYTGELFF. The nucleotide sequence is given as TGTGCCAGCAGCTTCAGGGGTTCTTATACCGGGGAGCTGTTTTTT.